The 30 T cell receptor beta chains below were found in one sample sequenced in a study of cytomegalovirus exposure and HLA in healthy donors. In the PCR, 60 Vbeta and 13 Jbeta primers were used. Measured with immunoSEQ multiplex PCR; TCRdb has only the in-frame clones, and not every one. The sample includes 130,000 to 150,000 clones, 70% to 80% of them seen just once. Sequencing was carried out using PBMCs. The receptors come from a woman younger than 30 in good health and CMV-seropositive.

The chain's CDR3 is CASSIQQGTDTQYF. In DNA, the CDR3 is TGCGCCAGCAGCATACAACAGGGCACAGATACGCAGTATTTT. This chain connects TRBV5-1 to TRBJ2-3, with a possible D match to TRBD1 (5 bases). The ends were cut back, 4 bases at V and 1 base at J, with 10 bases in the middle. There are 14 residues in the CDR3. Germline loops: CDR1 SGHRS, CDR2 YFSETQ.

The chain couples TRBV28 to TRBJ1-6; TRBD1 aligns across 7 bases. The CDR3 runs 16 residues. Per the germline V gene, CDR1 is MDHEN and CDR2 is SYDVKM. V shed 4 bases, J shed 8 bases, and the junction held 11 bases outside the gene matches. This CDR3 is CASSSVPGQPYSPLHF. The CDR3 DNA reads TGTGCCAGCAGTTCTGTCCCGGGACAGCCGTATTCACCCCTCCACTTT.

This chain connects TRBV29-1 to TRBJ2-4, with a tentative D call TRBD2 (5 bases). CDR1 and CDR2 from the germline V gene are SQVTM and ANQGSEA. CDR3 length: 12 residues. Between the trimmed V and J ends, which lost 7 bases and 7 bases, there was a span of 14 bases. Here the CDR3 reads CSGMKGGNIQYF. CDR3 in DNA: TGCAGCGGAATGAAGGGCGGGAACATTCAGTACTTC.

This chain connects TRBV6-1 to TRBJ1-3, with 7 positions matching TRBD1. Germline loops: CDR1 MNHNS, CDR2 SASEGT. This CDR3 contains 13 residues. V lost 11 bases, J lost 1 base, and 5 bases stayed unmatched. The CDR3 nucleotides are TGTGCCGGAACAGGGGCTTCTGGAAACACCATATATTTT. Translated: CAGTGASGNTIYF.

The chain carries TRBV10-1 and TRBJ2-4, with D unclear. V lost 3 bases and J lost 5, with 5 bases in between. CDR1 WNHNN and CDR2 SYGVQD come from the germline V gene (reference sequence). The CDR3 loop spans 12 amino acids. The DNA for the CDR3 is TGCGCCAGCAGTGACTACCAAAACATTCAGTACTTC. This gives the protein CASSDYQNIQYF.

This clone was seen more than once but under ten times. The chain recombines TRBV4-1 with TRBJ1-5, with 10 bases that match TRBD1. The germline gives CDR1 MGHRA, CDR2 YSYEKL. This CDR3 has 15 amino acids. After removal of 3 bases from V and 5 bases from J, the junction contained 4 bases not matched to a gene. Written as DNA, the CDR3 is TGCGCCAGCAGCCATCCCGGACAGGGGGATCAGCCCCAGCATTTT. It encodes CASSHPGQGDQPQHF.

The chain is built from TRBV11-2 and TRBJ2-5; D perhaps matches TRBD2 (7 bases). Trimming left V 4 bases short and J 4 bases short, with 10 bases between. Looked up from germline, CDR1 is SGHAT and CDR2 is FQNNGV. The CDR3 runs to 13 residues. In nucleotides, the CDR3 is TGTGCCAGCAGCTGGGGGGGGCGAGAGACCCAGTACTTC. Its translation: CASSWGGRETQYF.

This clone was seen a handful of times. The chain employs TRBV6-5 and TRBJ1-2; D ambiguous. This CDR3 comprises 13 residues. Germline V gene data show CDR1 as MNHEY and CDR2 as SVGAGI. V shed 6 bases and J shed 4 bases, with 12 bases lying between them. The CDR3 DNA is TGTGCCAGCAGAACGGGGAGGACCTATGGCTACACCTTC. Its translation is CASRTGRTYGYTF.

This clone has a single count. The gene calls are TRBV5-1 and TRBJ1-1; D is possibly TRBD1 (6 bases). This CDR3 is built from 15 residues. From germline, CDR1 is SGHRS and CDR2 YFSETQ. The V end was cut by 7 bases, the J end by 0 bases, with 16 bases between. CDR3 protein: CASGPGGYMNTEAFF. The CDR3 DNA follows: TGCGCCAGCGGGCCGGGGGGCTACATGAACACTGAAGCTTTCTTT.

This chain uses TRBV30 with TRBJ1-1; D unresolved. This CDR3 has 12 amino acids. From germline, CDR1 is GTSNPN and CDR2 SVGIG (reference sequence). The ends were cut back, 2 bases at V and 4 bases at J, with 8 bases in the middle. CDR3 nucleotide sequence: TGTGCCTGGAGTCATCGGAGCACTGAAGCTTTCTTT. Its translation: CAWSHRSTEAFF.

This clone turned up a few times. The CDR3 DNA follows: TGTGCCAGCAGCTTAGGTACAGGGGGCAAAGCTTTCTTT. This sequence encodes CASSLGTGGKAFF. The chain has TRBV11-1 and TRBJ1-1; 9 nucleotides match TRBD1. Germline V lookup: CDR1 SGHAT, CDR2 FQDESV (reference sequence). There are 13 residues in the CDR3. The V and J ends lost 1 base and 9 bases, in that order; junction bases with no gene match: 3.

This clone has more than one count but fewer than ten. Different DNA sequences within this sample yield the same CDR3. V gene TRBV5-6 combines with J gene TRBJ1-1; D is possibly TRBD1 (5 bases). Germline lookup yields CDR1 SGHDT and CDR2 YYEEEE. The length of the CDR3 is 12 residues. Trimming pared 1 base from V and 4 bases from J, leaving 5 bases between. For the CDR3, the DNA is TGTGCCAGCAGCTTGAGGGGCACTGAAGCTTTCTTT. Its translation: CASSLRGTEAFF.

The J gene is TRBJ2-6, the V gene TRBV5-6; 7 nucleotides match TRBD1. CDR3 size: 19 residues. Germline assignment: CDR1 SGHDT and CDR2 YYEEEE. The V and J ends lost 1 base and 0 bases, in that order; junction bases with no gene match: 10. CDR3 amino acids: CASSLLLTGDSSGANVLTF. CDR3 sequence (DNA): TGTGCCAGCAGCTTGCTCCTAACAGGGGACAGCTCTGGGGCCAACGTCCTGACTTTC.

The chain links TRBV5-1 to TRBJ1-5, with TRBD1 matching 7 bases. With 2 bases clipped from V and 0 bases from J, the junction kept 2 bases outside the gene matches. Looked up from germline, CDR1 is SGHRS and CDR2 is YFSETQ. The CDR3 length is 15 residues. In nucleotides, the CDR3 is TGCGCCAGCAGCTTCGGGACAGATAGCAATCAGCCCCAGCATTTT. Translation gives CASSFGTDSNQPQHF.

The chain links TRBV6-4 to TRBJ1-5; no clear D. The V end was cut by 3 bases, the J end by 0 bases, with 6 bases between. Germline loops: CDR1 MRHNA, CDR2 SNTAGT. The CDR3 runs 14 residues. CDR3: CASSEQPSNQPQHF. The CDR3 coding sequence is TGTGCCAGCAGTGAACAACCTAGCAATCAGCCCCAGCATTTT.

V usage is TRBV18 and J usage is TRBJ1-6; D gene uncertain. This CDR3 spans 16 amino acids. Trimming shortened V by 1 base and J by 3 bases, and 10 bases separated the two germline ends. The V gene's germline CDR1 is KGHSH and CDR2 LQKENI. CDR3 nucleotides: TGTGCCAGCTCACCACAGGGAGGCGGCTATAATTCACCCCTCCACTTT. Its protein is CASSPQGGGYNSPLHF.

The V and J genes are TRBV19 and TRBJ2-3; 10 nucleotides agree with TRBD2. Germline-derived CDR1 and CDR2 are LNHDA and SQIVND (reference sequence). This CDR3 is 16 amino acids long. V lost 2 bases, J lost 2 bases, and 4 bases stayed unmatched. CDR3 sequence reads: CASSILAGANTDTQYF. Written as DNA, the CDR3 is TGTGCCAGTAGTATACTAGCGGGGGCCAACACAGATACGCAGTATTTT. The full variable domain, rest sourced from reference TRBV19 and TRBJ2-3, is DGGITQSPKYLFRKEGQNVTLSCEQNLNHDAMYWYRQDPGQGLRLIYYSQIVNDFQKGDIAEGYSVSREKKESFPLTVTSAQKNPTAFYLCASSILAGANTDTQYFGPGTRLTVL.

This clone occurred a few times. This rearrangement joins TRBV7-6 to TRBJ2-7; 14 bases are shared with TRBD2. Germline CDR1 SGHVS, CDR2 FNYEAQ. The V segment lost 5 bases and the J segment 7 bases; nucleotides outside the gene matches: 13. The CDR3 runs to 17 residues. This CDR3 is CASSPPQTSGGGAEQYF. CDR3 in DNA: TGTGCCAGCAGCCCGCCCCAGACTAGCGGGGGGGGTGCGGAGCAGTACTTC.

The V and J genes are TRBV18 and TRBJ1-2; possible D gene TRBD1, 6 bases. V was clipped by 2 bases and J by 1 base, with 20 bases between them. CDR3 length equals 18 residues. CDR1 KGHSH and CDR2 LQKENI come from the germline V gene. This CDR3 is CASSPIVSAGGDNYGYTF. The CDR3 DNA reads TGTGCCAGCTCACCAATCGTGTCGGCGGGGGGCGATAACTATGGCTACACCTTC.

This clone has only one observation. The rearrangement links TRBV28 to TRBJ1-3; D may be TRBD1 (5 bases). CDR1 and CDR2 (germline): MDHEN, SYDVKM. The CDR3 totals 15 residues. V shed 5 bases and J shed 4 bases, with 15 bases lying between them. CDR3 amino acids: CASSVRGGAGNTIYF. The CDR3 DNA follows: TGTGCCAGCAGTGTAAGAGGAGGGGCCGGAAACACCATATATTTT.

The rearrangement uses TRBV29-1 and TRBJ1-4; 7 bases line up with TRBD1. CDR1 is SQVTM and CDR2 is ANQGSEA in the germline V gene. V shed 6 bases and J 5 bases; nucleotides not matched to a gene: 6. This CDR3 region has 13 residues. CDR3 coding DNA: TGCAGCGTGTTAGGGGGCGGGAATGAAAAACTGTTTTTT. Protein product: CSVLGGGNEKLFF.

J is TRBJ1-2 and V is TRBV7-6, with a weak D call TRBD1 (5 bases). The V gene's germline CDR1 is SGHVS and CDR2 FNYEAQ. The CDR3 covers 19 residues. V was clipped by 0 bases and J by 12 bases, with 32 bases between them. CDR3 nucleotide sequence: TGTGCCAGCAGCTTAGCGCTGGGGGGTATACATGGCTACACCTCTCTCCACACCTTC. Its translation: CASSLALGGIHGYTSLHTF.

The rearrangement joins TRBV14 to TRBJ1-3, with D hard to call. This CDR3 is 17 amino acids long. V was clipped by 0 bases and J by 0 bases, with 12 bases between them. Germline-derived CDR1 and CDR2 are SGHDN and FVKESK. The CDR3 DNA is TGTGCCAGCAGCCAAGATGAGGGTTACTCCTCTGGAAACACCATATATTTT. Translated, it gives CASSQDEGYSSGNTIYF.

The chain is built from TRBV6-5 and TRBJ2-1, with 8 bases lining up with TRBD2. Per the germline V gene, CDR1 is MNHEY and CDR2 is SVGAGI. CDR3 length equals 13 residues. The trim removed 7 bases at V and 6 bases at J, leaving 5 bases unmatched. Here the CDR3 DNA reads TGTGCCAGCACTAGTGGGACTAGCAATGAGCAGTTCTTC. Translation gives CASTSGTSNEQFF.

This chain connects TRBV19 to TRBJ1-2, with D maybe TRBD1 (6 bases). The CDR3 totals 13 residues. V lost 3 bases, J lost 7 bases, and 12 bases lay in between. Germline loops: CDR1 LNHDA, CDR2 SQIVND (reference sequence). The CDR3 loop is CASSIGDKGGYTF. The CDR3 DNA follows: TGTGCCAGTAGTATCGGGGACAAAGGTGGCTACACCTTC.

The chain employs TRBV30 and TRBJ2-5; D perhaps matches TRBD1 (5 bases). In germline, CDR1 is GTSNPN, CDR2 SVGIG (reference sequence). V was cut by 2 bases and J by 4 bases, with 8 bases left in between. The CDR3 is 12 residues long. This CDR3 reads CAWSRGSETQYF. The DNA of the CDR3 is TGTGCCTGGAGTAGGGGTTCAGAGACCCAGTACTTC.

The rearrangement uses TRBV20-1 and TRBJ2-7, with D unclear. This CDR3 has 11 amino acids. Trimming stripped 4 bases from V and 7 bases from J, with 11 bases between. CDR1 and CDR2 (germline): DFQATT, SNEGSKA (reference sequence). The DNA for the CDR3 is TGCAGTGCTACACGTAAACAAGAGCAGTACTTC. It encodes CSATRKQEQYF.

Of note for this clone: One end of the junction fails to match germline, which may point to a read error. V and J are TRBV7-9 and TRBJ1-1; D gene ambiguous. The CDR3 runs to 14 residues. Germline CDR1 SEHNR, CDR2 FQNEAQ (reference sequence). CDR3 sequence (DNA): TGTGCCAGCAGCATGCCGCCCTTGAACACAGAAGCTTTCTTT. Residues: CASSMPPLNTEAFF. The full variable domain, completed using reference TRBV7-9 and TRBJ1-1, is DTGVSQNPRHKITKRGQNVTFRCDPISEHNRLYWYRQTLGQGPEFLTYFQNEAQLEKSRLLSDRFSAERPKGSFSTLEIQRTEQGDSAMYLCASSMPPLNTEAFFGQGTRLTVV.

The rearrangement uses TRBV30 and TRBJ1-3; 8 nucleotides agree with TRBD1. The CDR3 sequence is 12 residues long. Unmatched junction bases numbered 6, after V lost 7 bases and J lost 7 bases. Looked up from germline, CDR1 is GTSNPN and CDR2 is SVGIG (reference sequence). The CDR3 loop is CAFGTGPNTIYF. The CDR3 DNA sequence: TGTGCCTTTGGGACAGGTCCCAACACCATATATTTT.

The genes are TRBV15 and TRBJ1-4, with TRBD1 as a possible D gene (6 bases). V was cut by 0 bases and J by 2 bases, with 7 bases left in between. From germline, CDR1 is LNHNV and CDR2 YYDKDF (reference sequence). This CDR3 spans 15 amino acids. The CDR3 coding sequence is TGTGCCACCAGCAGAGATGGACAGACTAATGAAAAACTGTTTTTT. Its translation: CATSRDGQTNEKLFF.